The following is a T cell receptor beta chain sequence with its context. The sample belongs to a study of cytomegalovirus exposure and HLA in healthy donors. Clones were read by immunoSEQ multiplex PCR, and TCRdb kept only the in-frame ones, dropping some. The repertoire includes 82,000 or so clones, 85% to 95% of them detected once, and 0.6% to 0.7% sits in the top ten. The germline gives CDR1 SQVTM, CDR2 ANQGSEA. The CDR3 is made up of 10 amino acids. Trimming left V 5 bases short and J 8 bases short, with 9 bases between. The receptor's source is a woman aged 18-29 years in good health and CMV-seronegative. The gene calls are TRBV29-1 and TRBJ1-2; no definite D call. The sequencing input was PBMCs. The chain's CDR3 is CSVREEGYTF. In nucleotides, the CDR3 is TGCAGCGTTCGGGAAGAAGGCTACACCTTC.